The sequence of this T cell receptor (beta chain) was determined in a study of OX40 agonist ivuxolimab in advanced cancers. TCRdb keeps only in-frame clones here, not all; method: immunoSEQ multiplex PCR. The sample carries about 84,000 clones, 84% recorded once. Study-level findings and limits: CD4+ and CD8+ T cells in blood underwent clonal expansion by week 6 at 0.1 to 3.0 mg/kg.

Details on this clone: Its antigen is undetermined.

This TCR was sampled from an adult with an advanced solid tumor such as melanoma, head and neck, liver or kidney cancer. The sequences come from CD4+ or CD8+ T cells sorted from blood, collected in a trial of the OX40 agonist ivuxolimab.

The CDR3 DNA follows: TGTGCCAGCACAAACCGACACACTGTTGCGGGGACCCAGTACTTC. As protein: CASTNRHTVAGTQYF. The V call is TRBV7-2, the J call TRBJ2-5; TRBD2 might be the D (5 bases). Germline V gives CDR1 SGHTA, CDR2 FQGNSA. V was clipped by 7 bases and J by 7 bases, with 22 bases between them. This CDR3 is 15 amino acids long.